The 20 T cell receptor beta chains presented below share a single source sample, sequenced in a study of T-cell reconstitution after alpha-beta-depleted transplantation in children. Preparation of the TCRbeta library was carried out with unique molecular identifiers. MiXCR, applied by TCRdb to the PCR reads, yields one record per CDR3 protein. Found here are around 76,000 distinct CDR3 sequences, around 18% of them singletons; the top ten hold 51%. Specimen: PBMCs, mostly from graft donor cells, collected 360 days after TCRalphabeta/CD19-depleted stem cell transplant. Receptor source: a male patient aged 2-15 years who had a stem cell transplant for acute lymphoblastic leukemia, so the T cells may come from the graft donor.

This clonotype was seen many times. The chain has TRBV11-1 and TRBJ2-1, with D perhaps matching TRBD1 or TRBD2 (5 bases each). This CDR3 is built from 15 residues. V lost 0 bases and J 2 bases, leaving 8 bases between the germline ends. CDR1 SGHAT and CDR2 FQDESV come from the germline V gene (reference sequence). The CDR3 spells CASSLALGAYNEQFF. The CDR3 DNA is TGTGCCAGCAGCTTAGCGCTGGGGGCCTACAATGAGCAGTTCTTC.

This rearrangement joins TRBV12-3 or TRBV12-4 to TRBJ2-1; TRBD2 matches at 9 bases. CDR3 length equals 15 residues. V shed 2 bases, J shed 5 bases, and the junction held 4 bases outside the gene matches. CDR3 bases: TGTGCCAGCAGTTTATTCAAGCGGGAGGACAATGAGCAGTTCTTC. It encodes CASSLFKREDNEQFF.

The rearrangement joins TRBV6-5 to TRBJ2-2; 8 nucleotides line up with TRBD1. This CDR3 spans 16 amino acids. Germline values: CDR1 MNHEY, CDR2 SVGAGI. The trim removed 2 bases at V and 2 bases at J, leaving 4 bases unmatched. DNA of the CDR3: TGTGCCAGCAGTTACAGGACAGGGCCAAACACCGGGGAGCTGTTTTTT. Protein: CASSYRTGPNTGELFF.

The chain is built from TRBV9 and TRBJ2-1, with D possibly TRBD2 on 5 matching bases. This CDR3 is 12 amino acids long. V was trimmed by 4 bases and J by 7 bases, leaving 9 bases between them. Germline assignment: CDR1 SGDLS and CDR2 YYNGEE. The CDR3 sequence is CASSTRMNEQFF. In DNA, the CDR3 is TGTGCCAGCAGCACTAGGATGAATGAGCAGTTCTTC.

Only a few counts were recorded for this clonotype. The rearrangement joins TRBV12-3 or TRBV12-4 to TRBJ2-2; weak D call: TRBD1 (6 bases). The CDR3 length is 15 residues. With 7 bases removed from V and 5 bases from J, the gap between germline ends came to 17 bases. CDR3 in DNA: TGTGCCAGCACCCCGGGACATCTTATTACCGGGGAGCTGTTTTTT. This encodes CASTPGHLITGELFF.

This rearrangement joins TRBV18 to TRBJ2-3; 8 nucleotides line up with TRBD2. J lost 4 bases, V lost 0 bases, and 3 bases had no gene match. Germline CDR1 is KGHSH and CDR2 is LQKENI. The CDR3 extends over 15 amino acids. CDR3 amino acids: CASSPPGRGADTQYF. CDR3 bases: TGTGCCAGCTCACCACCCGGGAGGGGTGCAGATACGCAGTATTTT.

This clonotype was counted between two and nine times. The rearrangement links TRBV6-1 to TRBJ2-1, with 11 bases aligning to TRBD2. Germline V gene data show CDR1 as MNHNS and CDR2 as SASEGT. The CDR3 extends over 16 amino acids. V dropped 4 bases and J dropped 4; count of bases not matched to a gene: 6. In DNA form, the CDR3 reads TGTGCCAGCAGTGCCCGATTAGCGGGAGGGTACAATGAGCAGTTCTTC. It specifies CASSARLAGGYNEQFF.

This chain connects TRBV12-3 or TRBV12-4 to TRBJ1-5; TRBD1 agrees at 8 bases. Trimming took 5 bases from V and 4 from J; bases not matched to a gene: 7. The CDR3 extends over 15 amino acids. CDR3 amino acids: CASSPAGTGNQPQHF. CDR3 bases: TGTGCCAGCAGTCCTGCCGGGACAGGTAATCAGCCCCAGCATTTT.

V and J are TRBV7-8 and TRBJ2-5, with 9 bases aligning to TRBD1. J gave up 2 bases and V 0 bases, and 13 bases lay outside the gene matches. This CDR3 comprises 19 residues. CDR1 is SGHVS and CDR2 is FQNEAQ in the germline V gene. CDR3 sequence: CASSLAGTGTLSAQETQYF. Here the CDR3 DNA reads TGTGCCAGCAGCTTAGCGGGGACAGGGACCCTTTCAGCGCAAGAGACCCAGTACTTC.

In this sample, this clonotype turned up a few times. CDR3: CASTLRRQGGGYTF. Written as DNA, the CDR3 is TGTGCCAGCACCCTACGGAGACAGGGGGGTGGCTACACCTTC. The chain is built from TRBV12-3 or TRBV12-4 and TRBJ1-2; TRBD1 matches 9 bases. With 7 bases clipped from V and 7 bases from J, the junction kept 10 bases outside the gene matches. CDR3 length: 14 residues.

CDR3: CASSLAPSGRAVSYEQYF. CDR3 DNA sequence: TGCGCCAGCAGCTTGGCCCCTAGCGGGAGGGCCGTGTCCTACGAGCAGTACTTC. V and J are TRBV5-1 and TRBJ2-7; TRBD2 matches 12 bases. The ends lost 0 bases at V and 1 base at J; junction bases unmatched: 8. CDR1 is SGHRS and CDR2 is YFSETQ in the germline V gene. The CDR3 sequence is 18 residues long.

Judged by abundance, this clonotype is medium-sized. The V call is TRBV12-3 or TRBV12-4, the J call TRBJ1-5, with D uncertain. V was pared by 3 bases and J by 4 bases, with 10 bases between. The CDR3 is 14 residues long. The CDR3 DNA reads TGTGCCAGCAGTTTGTCACAGATGAATCAGCCCCAGCATTTT. It is translated as CASSLSQMNQPQHF.

CDR3 loop: CASSVRSGRETQYF. Here the CDR3 DNA reads TGTGCCAGCAGCGTAAGGAGCGGGAGGGAGACCCAGTACTTC. The chain links TRBV9 to TRBJ2-5; 9 bases map to TRBD2. J lost 5 bases, V lost 1 base, and 3 bases had no gene match. Germline V CDR1 and CDR2: SGDLS, YYNGEE. The CDR3 has 14 amino acids. Full variable domain (outside the CDR3, taken from reference TRBV9 and TRBJ2-5): DSGVTQTPKHLITATGQRVTLRCSPRSGDLSVYWYQQSLDQGLQFLIQYYNGEERAKGNILERFSAQQFPDLHSELNLSSLELGDSALYFCASSVRSGRETQYFGPGTRLLVL.

The gene calls are TRBV7-9 and TRBJ2-1; the match to TRBD2 covers 14 bases. The V segment lost 5 bases and the J segment 4 bases; nucleotides outside the gene matches: 7. This CDR3 is 17 amino acids long. Germline CDR1 and CDR2: SEHNR and FQNEAQ (reference sequence). The CDR3 protein is CASSETSGRVGYNEQFF. The CDR3 bases are TGTGCCAGCAGCGAGACTAGCGGGAGGGTGGGGTACAATGAGCAGTTCTTC.

This clonotype was picked up many times. The gene calls are TRBV7-8 and TRBJ2-3, with D possibly being TRBD1 (7 bases). The CDR3 loop spans 15 amino acids. Germline CDR1 is SGHVS and CDR2 is FQNEAQ. The V end lost 1 base, the J end lost 3 bases, and 11 bases lay between the germline ends. CDR3 sequence (DNA): TGTGCCAGCAGCTTAGGGAGGGGGCTGACAGATACGCAGTATTTT. Protein: CASSLGRGLTDTQYF.

To note about this clonotype: This may stem from a read error, because a much larger clone lies one nucleotide away. The CDR3 DNA is TGTGCCAGCAGCTTAGGAGGGGGAATCGGGGAGCTGATTTTT. This translates into CASSLGGGIGELIF. The chain recombines TRBV11-3 with TRBJ2-2; D perhaps matches TRBD1 (6 bases). In germline, CDR1 is SGHNT, CDR2 YENEEA. The CDR3 loop spans 14 amino acids.

This clonotype is termed medium-sized (0.01 to 0.1%). The chain carries TRBV29-1 and TRBJ2-6; TRBD1 aligns across 8 bases. This CDR3 spans 15 amino acids. Germline-derived CDR1 and CDR2 are SQVTM and ANQGSEA. The V and J ends lost 1 base and 1 base, in that order; junction bases with no gene match: 0. CDR3 in amino acids: CSVEGQGSGANVLTF. The CDR3 nucleotides read TGCAGCGTTGAAGGACAGGGGTCTGGGGCCAACGTCCTGACTTTC.

V usage is TRBV7-6 and J usage is TRBJ2-2; D may match TRBD1 or TRBD2 (5 bases each). Trimming removed 5 bases from V and 0 bases from J, with 19 bases in between. CDR1 is SGHVS and CDR2 is FNYEAQ in the germline V gene. The CDR3 extends over 18 amino acids. Written as DNA, the CDR3 is TGTGCCAGCAGCCCAACACTCCCCGGGGCCTCGAACACCGGGGAGCTGTTTTTT. The encoded protein is CASSPTLPGASNTGELFF.

Only a few counts were recorded for this clonotype. This chain uses TRBV7-8 with TRBJ2-1, with TRBD2 identical over 7 bases. The junction had 7 bases not matched to a gene; V was cut back by 3 bases and J by 2 bases. The CDR3 runs to 16 residues. The V gene's germline CDR1 is SGHVS and CDR2 FQNEAQ. The CDR3 sequence: CASSLKRGGPYNEQFF. CDR3 bases: TGTGCCAGCAGCTTGAAGCGGGGTGGGCCCTACAATGAGCAGTTCTTC.

This clonotype was counted between two and nine times. This chain connects TRBV30 to TRBJ1-5, with D perhaps matching TRBD1 (6 bases). The V end lost 3 bases, the J end lost 2 bases, and 14 bases lay between the germline ends. The CDR3 sequence is 15 residues long. CDR1 GTSNPN and CDR2 SVGIG come from the germline V gene (reference sequence). For the CDR3, the DNA is TGTGCCTGGAGCAGGGGAATGGTGGGCAATCAGCCCCAGCATTTT. Protein sequence: CAWSRGMVGNQPQHF.